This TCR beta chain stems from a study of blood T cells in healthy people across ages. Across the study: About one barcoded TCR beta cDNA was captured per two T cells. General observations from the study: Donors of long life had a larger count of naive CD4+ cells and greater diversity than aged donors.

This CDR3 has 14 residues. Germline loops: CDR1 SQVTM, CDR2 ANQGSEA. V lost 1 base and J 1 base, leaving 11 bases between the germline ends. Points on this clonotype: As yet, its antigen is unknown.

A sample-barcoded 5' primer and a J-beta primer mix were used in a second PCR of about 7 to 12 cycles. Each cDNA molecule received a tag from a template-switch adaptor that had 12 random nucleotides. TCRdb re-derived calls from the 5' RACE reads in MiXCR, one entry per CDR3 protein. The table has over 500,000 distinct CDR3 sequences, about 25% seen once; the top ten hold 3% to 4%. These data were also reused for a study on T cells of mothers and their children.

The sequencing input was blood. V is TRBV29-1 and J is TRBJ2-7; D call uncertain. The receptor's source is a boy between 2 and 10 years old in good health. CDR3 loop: CSVEVAAVSYEQYF. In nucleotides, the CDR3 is TGCAGCGTTGAAGTTGCCGCAGTTTCCTACGAGCAGTACTTC.